The rows below give T cell receptor beta chains drawn from one sample of a study of chemoradiotherapy in HPV16-positive cancers. Produced via immunoSEQ multiplex PCR; TCRdb's table is partial and in-frame only. This sample has about 14,000 clones, with roughly 89% found just once. The sample consisted of tumor tissue, taken from a patient who underwent chemoradiotherapy. The receptor source for this set is a human donor with HPV-associated anogenital cancer. Both conserved end residues are trimmed from each CDR3. Each record gives: V gene, CDR3 length, J gene, CDR3 protein.

V gene: TRBV5-6; CDR3 length: 11; J gene: TRBJ2-5; CDR3 protein: ASSSRRGRAQY
V gene: TRBV4-3; CDR3 length: 12; J gene: TRBJ2-4; CDR3 protein: ASSQDLAPDLRH
V gene: TRBV14; CDR3 length: 16; J gene: TRBJ2-1; CDR3 protein: ASSEETSGGGILNEQF
V gene: TRBV6-1; CDR3 length: 13; J gene: TRBJ2-4; CDR3 protein: ASRALQVTGNIQY
V gene: TRBV11-2; CDR3 length: 12; J gene: TRBJ2-7; CDR3 protein: ASSSRTSEYEQY
V gene: TRBV11-3; CDR3 length: 16; J gene: TRBJ1-1; CDR3 protein: ASSPSTSGTGVYTEAF
V gene: TRBV6-1; CDR3 length: 11; J gene: TRBJ2-7; CDR3 protein: ASKNRGIYEQY
V gene: TRBV2; CDR3 length: 11; J gene: TRBJ1-2; CDR3 protein: ASRATGVHGYT
V gene: TRBV6-6; CDR3 length: 13; J gene: TRBJ1-1; CDR3 protein: ATRDRVFLNTEAF
V gene: TRBV7-2; CDR3 length: 8; J gene: TRBJ1-2; CDR3 protein: ASSNYGYT
V gene: TRBV4-1; CDR3 length: 15; J gene: TRBJ2-3; CDR3 protein: ASSHLARQLDTDTQY
V gene: TRBV7-9; CDR3 length: 13; J gene: TRBJ2-7; CDR3 protein: ASSPLSGLGGEQY
V gene: TRBV11-3; CDR3 length: 10; J gene: TRBJ2-2; CDR3 protein: ASKLNTGELF
V gene: TRBV5-1; CDR3 length: 11; J gene: TRBJ1-5; CDR3 protein: ASSFDPNQPQH
V gene: TRBV5-1; CDR3 length: 14; J gene: -; CDR3 protein: ASSLEKRDSSYEQY
V gene: TRBV6-1; CDR3 length: 15; J gene: TRBJ1-5; CDR3 protein: ASSEGWTGGANQPQH
V gene: TRBV11-3; CDR3 length: 13; J gene: TRBJ2-7; CDR3 protein: ASSLEVDTNYEQY
V gene: TRBV18; CDR3 length: 12; J gene: TRBJ2-5; CDR3 protein: ASSRRGQLETQY
V gene: TRBV5-6; CDR3 length: 13; J gene: TRBJ2-5; CDR3 protein: ASSLSTGRRETQY
V gene: TRBV5-1; CDR3 length: 13; J gene: TRBJ2-3; CDR3 protein: ASTGPSGAVDTQY
V gene: TRBV7-9; CDR3 length: 10; J gene: TRBJ2-1; CDR3 protein: ASSLQLDEQF
V gene: TRBV6-1; CDR3 length: 10; J gene: TRBJ1-5; CDR3 protein: ASTVGNQPQH
V gene: TRBV5-1; CDR3 length: 12; J gene: TRBJ2-4; CDR3 protein: ASSLGSLQNIQY
V gene: TRBV7-3; CDR3 length: 14; J gene: TRBJ2-3; CDR3 protein: ASSLVTGGSTDTQY
V gene: TRBV5-1; CDR3 length: 12; J gene: TRBJ1-1; CDR3 protein: ASSTNALNTEAF
V gene: TRBV5-1; CDR3 length: 11; J gene: TRBJ2-5; CDR3 protein: ASSLEGQETQY
V gene: TRBV5-1; CDR3 length: 13; J gene: TRBJ2-7; CDR3 protein: ASSLEELNSARQY
V gene: TRBV5-4; CDR3 length: 12; J gene: TRBJ1-2; CDR3 protein: ASNVREGNYGYT
V gene: TRBV9; CDR3 length: 14; J gene: TRBJ2-3; CDR3 protein: ASSPRAGEWTDTQY
V gene: TRBV5-5; CDR3 length: 13; J gene: TRBJ2-3; CDR3 protein: ASSLSGTTWDTQY
V gene: TRBV10-3; CDR3 length: 13; J gene: TRBJ1-1; CDR3 protein: AISESWGIDTEAF
V gene: TRBV30; CDR3 length: 12; J gene: TRBJ2-7; CDR3 protein: AWSKGDRGREQY
V gene: TRBV5-5; CDR3 length: 14; J gene: TRBJ1-5; CDR3 protein: ASSLGQVRGNQPQH
V gene: TRBV29-1; CDR3 length: 13; J gene: TRBJ2-2; CDR3 protein: SVDGQGGFNGELF
V gene: TRBV5-6; CDR3 length: 15; J gene: TRBJ1-1; CDR3 protein: ASSLDSSLRMNTEAF
V gene: TRBV6-1; CDR3 length: 13; J gene: TRBJ2-3; CDR3 protein: ASSQGAGPGDTQY
V gene: TRBV19; CDR3 length: 12; J gene: TRBJ1-5; CDR3 protein: ASGSGEGQQPQH
V gene: TRBV4-3; CDR3 length: 13; J gene: TRBJ2-5; CDR3 protein: ASSQIFQPGETQY
V gene: TRBV2; CDR3 length: 10; J gene: TRBJ1-5; CDR3 protein: ASSGGNQPQH
V gene: TRBV5-1; CDR3 length: 14; J gene: TRBJ1-4; CDR3 protein: ASSPREAATNEKLF
V gene: TRBV21-1; CDR3 length: 13; J gene: TRBJ2-1; CDR3 protein: ASSKGWGREDEQF